This TCR beta chain comes out of a study of radiotherapy plus CTLA-4 blockade in lung cancer. Focal radiation plus CTLA-4 blockade with ipilimumab was given to patients with chemo-refractory metastatic non-small-cell lung cancer. As for this clone: Its antigen is still unknown.

This table comes from immunoSEQ multiplex PCR, and its TCRdb copy is limited to in-frame clones, with some not included. The repertoire has some 94,000 clones, around 83% of them found once; the top ten carry roughly 24%. Overall study results and limits: In blood, after radiotherapy plus ipilimumab, tumor-derived TCR clones expanded. Response was reportedly best predicted by early blood T cell clone dynamics, with interferon-beta.

The CDR3 covers 17 residues. Unmatched junction bases numbered 15, after V lost 5 bases and J lost 5 bases. Germline V gives CDR1 SGHAT, CDR2 FQDESV (reference sequence). This clonotype originated in a human donor with non-small cell lung cancer that progressed on radiotherapy plus ipilimumab. The rearrangement links TRBV11-1 to TRBJ2-5; 9 nucleotides agree with TRBD2. Material: peripheral blood, obtained from a patient treated with radiotherapy plus ipilimumab. CDR3 residues: CASSRGLAGDSRETQYF. The CDR3 coding sequence is TGTGCCAGCAGCCGGGGGTTAGCGGGAGACAGTCGGGAGACCCAGTACTTC.